This section outlines one TCR beta chain sequence together with its context. Its antigen is undetermined. These data come from a study of long-term antiretroviral therapy in people with HIV. Background on the study: When the earliest samples were collected, ART was typically delayed until CD4 counts fell.

Each HIV participant was treated in the United States. Study conclusions and caveats: Collection of the blood took place between the mid-2000s and the late 2010s. The ART regimens in use then may have been less effective than current ones.

It was version v3.0 of the immunoSEQ assay that was run at survey level. Per-sample TRB depth target: about 40,000-50,000 T-cell genomes. Method: immunoSEQ multiplex PCR; TCRdb's copy keeps in-frame clones and lacks some. The sample has about 25,000 clones, 70% to 85% seen once. Germline assignment: CDR1 SGHDN and CDR2 FVKESK. V was clipped by 2 bases and J by 2 bases; unmatched bases: 19. The length of the CDR3 is 20 residues. Material: unsorted PBMCs, obtained 0.7 years before starting antiretroviral therapy. The chain joins TRBV14 to TRBJ2-5, with TRBD2 matching over 8 bases. This TCR came from a man between 25 and 39 years old with HIV. CDR3 nucleotides: TGTGCCAGCAGCCAAAACCTAGGAGGTTGGGGTAGCGGGATACAAGAGACCCAGTACTTC. This codes for CASSQNLGGWGSGIQETQYF.